The rows below give T cell receptor beta chains drawn from one sample of a study of blood T cell repertoires in COVID-19. Data came from immunoSEQ multiplex PCR; TCRdb stores just in-frame clones and leaves some out. The top ten clones hold about 1.8% of a sample with roughly 400,000 clones, roughly 89% of them seen once. The sample consisted of PBMCs or T cells enriched from blood (not recorded which). The receptors were gathered from a woman in her twenties or thirties who had recovered from COVID-19. CDR3s include the opening cysteine and the closing phenylalanine or tryptophan. Each record gives: J gene, D gene, clone size, V gene, CDR3 protein, CDR3 DNA. A D gene is named only where the DNA matches it firmly. Expanded clones get a size class; other rows say once, few or many, or leave the size out.

J: TRBJ1-1; D: .; size: .; V: TRBV6-2/TRBV6-3; CDR3: CASSSLQGLVTEAFF; DNA: TGTGCCAGCAGTTCGCTACAGGGTCTGGTCACTGAAGCTTTCTTT
J: TRBJ2-7; D: TRBD1; size: .; V: TRBV30; CDR3: CAWRLTGDPYEQYF; DNA: TGTGCCTGGAGGCTGACAGGGGACCCCTACGAGCAGTACTTC
J: TRBJ1-5; D: .; size: .; V: TRBV27; CDR3: CASSFRGFVNQPQHF; DNA: TGTGCCAGCAGTTTCAGGGGATTTGTAAATCAGCCCCAGCATTTT
J: TRBJ2-1; D: TRBD2; size: .; V: TRBV6-5; CDR3: CASSLRTSGRAEQFF; DNA: TGTGCCAGCAGTCTCCGGACTAGCGGGAGAGCTGAGCAGTTCTTC
J: TRBJ2-3; D: TRBD2; size: .; V: TRBV30; CDR3: CAWSVFLGLAGGPPGDTQYF; DNA: TGTGCCTGGAGTGTGTTTTTAGGGCTAGCGGGAGGGCCACCTGGGGATACGCAGTATTTT
J: TRBJ1-4; D: TRBD1; size: .; V: TRBV27; CDR3: CASSPRDSSNEKLFF; DNA: TGTGCCAGCAGTCCAAGGGACAGCTCTAATGAAAAACTGTTTTTT
J: TRBJ2-7; D: .; size: .; V: TRBV28; CDR3: CASSLASAPYEQYF; DNA: TGTGCCAGCAGTTTGGCTAGCGCACCCTACGAGCAGTACTTC
J: TRBJ1-2; D: .; size: few; V: TRBV27; CDR3: CASSSDSLGGYTF; DNA: TGTGCCAGCAGTTCCGACAGCCTCGGCGGCTACACCTTC
J: TRBJ2-3; D: .; size: .; V: TRBV5-1; CDR3: CASSPTGYTDTQYF; DNA: TGCGCCAGCAGCCCTACAGGTTACACAGATACGCAGTATTTT
J: TRBJ1-1; D: .; size: .; V: TRBV7-8; CDR3: CASSLWGVRNTEAFF; DNA: TGTGCCAGCAGCTTATGGGGGGTTAGGAACACTGAAGCTTTCTTT
J: TRBJ1-2; D: .; size: .; V: TRBV4-1; CDR3: CASSPRGGASIYGYTF; DNA: TGCGCCAGCAGTCCAAGGGGAGGGGCATCAATCTATGGCTACACCTTC
J: TRBJ1-1; D: TRBD1; size: .; V: TRBV3-1/TRBV3-2; CDR3: CASSQVTQTGWTFF; DNA: TGTGCCAGCAGCCAAGTTACCCAGACAGGGTGGACTTTCTTT
J: TRBJ2-7; D: .; size: .; V: TRBV2; CDR3: CASSSRRSSYEQYF; DNA: TGTGCCAGCAGCAGCAGGCGATCCTCCTACGAGCAGTACTTC
J: TRBJ1-1; D: .; size: .; V: TRBV21-1; CDR3: CASSIGQGVNTEAFF; DNA: TGTGCCAGCAGCATCGGACAGGGGGTGAACACTGAAGCTTTCTTT
J: TRBJ2-3; D: TRBD2; size: .; V: TRBV27; CDR3: CASSLYSGGAKDTQYF; DNA: TGTGCCAGCAGTTTATATAGCGGGGGGGCAAAAGATACGCAGTATTTT
J: TRBJ2-1; D: .; size: .; V: TRBV7-8; CDR3: CASSYRDRYNEQFF; DNA: TGTGCCAGCAGCTACAGGGATAGGTACAATGAGCAGTTCTTC
J: TRBJ1-2; D: TRBD1; size: .; V: TRBV28; CDR3: CASSPGRRGRQRNYGYTF; DNA: TGTGCCAGCAGTCCTGGGCGCAGGGGGCGCCAAAGGAACTATGGCTACACCTTC
J: TRBJ1-2; D: TRBD1; size: .; V: TRBV2; CDR3: CASSERQGDGYTF; DNA: TGTGCCAGCAGTGAACGACAGGGGGACGGCTACACCTTC
J: TRBJ1-2; D: TRBD1; size: .; V: TRBV18; CDR3: CASTNYTLGDRTF; DNA: TGTGCCAGCACCAATTATACACTGGGGGACAGAACCTTC
J: TRBJ2-5; D: .; size: few; V: TRBV19; CDR3: CASSQLGRQETQYF; DNA: TGTGCCAGTAGTCAGTTGGGCAGGCAAGAGACCCAGTACTTC
J: TRBJ2-7; D: .; size: .; V: TRBV7-9; CDR3: CASSLWTVYEQYF; DNA: TGTGCCAGCAGCTTATGGACAGTCTACGAGCAGTACTTC
J: TRBJ2-1; D: .; size: .; V: TRBV5-8; CDR3: CASSLFPPRYNEQFF; DNA: TGTGCCAGCAGCTTGTTCCCCCCCAGATACAATGAGCAGTTCTTC
J: TRBJ2-2; D: .; size: once; V: TRBV7-6; CDR3: CASSPITGNTGELFF; DNA: TGTGCCAGCAGCCCAATAACAGGGAACACCGGGGAGCTGTTTTTT
J: TRBJ1-2; D: .; size: .; V: TRBV2; CDR3: CAILGADYGYTF; DNA: TGTGCCATCCTAGGGGCCGACTATGGCTACACCTTC
J: TRBJ2-1; D: .; size: .; V: TRBV4-2; CDR3: CASSQDGLRGFGSNEQFF; DNA: TGTGCCAGCAGCCAAGATGGGCTCCGGGGTTTTGGGAGCAATGAGCAGTTCTTC
J: TRBJ1-2; D: .; size: .; V: TRBV6-1; CDR3: CASSDQGRVYGYTF; DNA: TGTGCCAGCAGTGATCAGGGGAGGGTCTATGGCTACACCTTC
J: TRBJ1-1; D: .; size: .; V: TRBV2; CDR3: CASSEGHLNTEAFF; DNA: TGTGCCAGCAGTGAAGGACATTTGAACACTGAAGCTTTCTTT
J: TRBJ1-4; D: .; size: .; V: TRBV13; CDR3: CASSSQPGATNEKLFF; DNA: TGTGCCAGCAGTTCACAACCTGGAGCAACTAATGAAAAACTGTTTTTT
J: TRBJ1-1; D: .; size: .; V: TRBV4-1; CDR3: CASSQDGGPEAFF; DNA: TGCGCCAGCAGCCAAGATGGGGGCCCTGAAGCTTTCTTT
J: TRBJ1-5; D: .; size: .; V: TRBV10-3; CDR3: CAISERGAGEGQPQHF; DNA: TGTGCCATCAGTGAGCGGGGGGCAGGGGAGGGTCAGCCCCAGCATTTT
J: TRBJ1-2; D: TRBD1; size: .; V: TRBV29-1; CDR3: CSVEDRDSTNYGYTF; DNA: TGCAGCGTTGAAGATAGGGACAGCACTAACTATGGCTACACCTTC
J: TRBJ1-4; D: .; size: few; V: TRBV28; CDR3: CASSSRWANEKLFF; DNA: TGTGCCAGCAGTTCCAGGTGGGCCAATGAAAAACTGTTTTTT
J: TRBJ1-2; D: TRBD1; size: .; V: TRBV7-3; CDR3: CASSPARGTGFLFYGYTF; DNA: TGTGCCAGCAGCCCGGCCCGGGGGACAGGGTTTCTTTTCTATGGCTACACCTTC
J: TRBJ2-1; D: TRBD1; size: .; V: TRBV19; CDR3: CASSIIRGSYNEQFF; DNA: TGTGCCAGTAGTATTATCAGGGGGAGTTACAATGAGCAGTTCTTC
J: TRBJ1-2; D: TRBD1; size: .; V: TRBV2; CDR3: CASTLRGGQLRTGYTF; DNA: TGTGCCAGCACCCTCCGTGGGGGACAGCTAAGAACGGGCTACACCTTC
J: TRBJ2-5; D: .; size: .; V: TRBV9; CDR3: CASSVEGGGETQYF; DNA: TGTGCCAGCAGCGTCGAGGGAGGGGGAGAGACCCAGTACTTC
J: TRBJ1-3; D: .; size: .; V: TRBV25-1; CDR3: CASGASSGNTIYF; DNA: TGTGCCAGTGGGGCGAGCTCTGGAAACACCATATATTTT
J: TRBJ2-7; D: .; size: once; V: TRBV27; CDR3: CASISQVFPYEQYF; DNA: TGTGCCAGCATAAGCCAGGTTTTCCCCTACGAGCAGTACTTC
J: TRBJ2-5; D: .; size: .; V: TRBV6-5; CDR3: CASSYFAGGPETQYF; DNA: TGTGCCAGCAGTTATTTCGCAGGGGGGCCAGAGACCCAGTACTTC
J: TRBJ2-1; D: .; size: .; V: TRBV28; CDR3: CASSRDLGYNEQFF; DNA: TGTGCCAGCAGTCGGGACTTAGGATACAATGAGCAGTTCTTC
J: TRBJ2-3; D: TRBD1; size: .; V: TRBV10-1; CDR3: CASSEPGQRKGTDTQYF; DNA: TGCGCCAGCAGTGAACCGGGACAGCGGAAGGGGACAGATACGCAGTATTTT
J: TRBJ2-5; D: .; size: once; V: TRBV5-1; CDR3: CASSLGAHQETQYF; DNA: TGCGCCAGCAGCTTGGGAGCGCACCAAGAGACCCAGTACTTC
J: TRBJ1-5; D: TRBD1; size: once; V: TRBV29-1; CDR3: CSVRTGGDSSPQHF; DNA: TGCAGCGTAAGGACAGGGGGCGATTCGAGTCCCCAGCATTTT
J: TRBJ1-2; D: TRBD1; size: .; V: TRBV4-3; CDR3: CASSQSASAGGASGYTF; DNA: TGCGCCAGCAGCCAATCTGCGTCAGCAGGGGGCGCTTCCGGCTACACCTTC
J: TRBJ2-3; D: .; size: .; V: TRBV6-5; CDR3: CASARRGDTDTQYF; DNA: TGTGCCAGCGCTAGGAGGGGAGACACAGATACGCAGTATTTT
J: TRBJ1-1; D: .; size: .; V: TRBV27; CDR3: CASSYYGSHEAFF; DNA: TGTGCCAGCAGTTATTACGGGAGCCATGAAGCTTTCTTT
J: TRBJ1-1; D: .; size: .; V: TRBV9; CDR3: CASSVDVTRDTEAFF; DNA: TGTGCCAGCAGCGTAGACGTAACCAGGGACACTGAAGCTTTCTTT
J: TRBJ2-7; D: .; size: .; V: TRBV10-2; CDR3: CASSESRALTEQYF; DNA: TGCGCCAGCAGTGAGTCGAGGGCTTTAACGGAGCAGTACTTC
J: TRBJ2-3; D: TRBD2; size: .; V: TRBV4-3; CDR3: CASSATSGGIDTQYF; DNA: TGCGCCAGCAGCGCGACTAGCGGGGGTATAGATACGCAGTATTTT
J: TRBJ2-7; D: .; size: .; V: TRBV5-4; CDR3: CASSLGTYEQYF; DNA: TGTGCCAGCAGCTTGGGCACTTACGAGCAGTACTTC
J: TRBJ1-5; D: .; size: .; V: TRBV6-5; CDR3: CASRIDHQPQHF; DNA: TGTGCCAGCAGAATAGATCATCAGCCCCAGCATTTT
J: TRBJ2-5; D: .; size: .; V: TRBV7-9; CDR3: CASSSVVEALQETQYF; DNA: TGTGCCAGCAGTTCCGTCGTGGAAGCGCTTCAAGAGACCCAGTACTTC
J: TRBJ1-3; D: .; size: .; V: TRBV24-1; CDR3: CATSDSRSGNTIYF; DNA: TGTGCCACCAGTGATTCCAGGTCTGGAAACACCATATATTTT
J: TRBJ2-2; D: .; size: .; V: TRBV9; CDR3: CASSLTGNTGELFF; DNA: TGTGCCAGCAGCCTCACAGGGAACACCGGGGAGCTGTTTTTT
J: TRBJ2-3; D: .; size: .; V: TRBV2; CDR3: CASSLQGFQDTQYF; DNA: TGTGCCAGCAGTTTACAGGGATTTCAAGATACGCAGTATTTT